This T cell receptor beta chain was documented in a study of T cells in Graves' hyperthyroidism and ophthalmopathy. Ophthalmopathy patients showed a Clinical Activity Score of at least 3, NOSPECS grade of at least 4 and duration under 3 months. The PBMCs studied were ones that came from 10 ml fresh peripheral blood. Amplified TCR beta CDR3 regions derived from RNA transcripts. With the HTBI primer set, the TCR CDR3 went through a first round of RT-PCR. TCRdb used MiXCR to reprocess the multiplex PCR reads, holding one entry per CDR3 protein. The table has 600,000 or so distinct CDR3 sequences, approximately 14% seen once. This clonotype was counted many times. The antigen is unknown. Study-wide points: Among clonotypes expanded in thyroid above 0.001, most were also found in blood. For ophthalmopathy, model prediction preceded onset by a median about 6.2 months.

The sample was blood. The TCR originated in a woman aged 18-29 years with Graves' ophthalmopathy.

The CDR3 DNA sequence: TGTGCCAGCAGCTTCCAGCTAGACACCGGGGAGCTGTTTTTT. Its protein is CASSFQLDTGELFF. The rearrangement uses TRBV11-2 and TRBJ2-2; D ambiguous. Germline V gene data show CDR1 as SGHAT and CDR2 as FQNNGV. Between the trimmed V and J ends, which lost 3 bases and 3 bases, there was a span of 8 bases. There are 14 residues in the CDR3.